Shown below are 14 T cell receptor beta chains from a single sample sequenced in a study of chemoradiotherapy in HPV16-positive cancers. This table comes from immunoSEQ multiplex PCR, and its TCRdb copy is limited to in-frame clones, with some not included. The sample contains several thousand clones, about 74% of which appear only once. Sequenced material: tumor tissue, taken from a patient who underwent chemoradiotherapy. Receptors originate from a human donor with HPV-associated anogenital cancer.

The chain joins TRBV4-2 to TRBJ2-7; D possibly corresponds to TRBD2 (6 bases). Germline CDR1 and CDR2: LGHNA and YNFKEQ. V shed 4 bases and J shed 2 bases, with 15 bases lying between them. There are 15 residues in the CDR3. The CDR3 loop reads CASSRGVPPTYEQYF. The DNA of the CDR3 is TGTGCCAGCAGCCGGGGGGTACCCCCCACCTACGAGCAGTACTTC.

CDR3 region: CASSQTSGGLRGEQFF. CDR3 in DNA: TGTGCCAGCAGCCAGACTAGCGGGGGCCTCCGGGGTGAGCAGTTCTTC. The chain links TRBV25-1 to TRBJ2-1; 12 positions match TRBD2. The ends lost 6 bases at V and 9 bases at J; junction bases unmatched: 12. CDR3 length: 16 residues. Germline CDR1 is MGHDK and CDR2 is SYGVNS.

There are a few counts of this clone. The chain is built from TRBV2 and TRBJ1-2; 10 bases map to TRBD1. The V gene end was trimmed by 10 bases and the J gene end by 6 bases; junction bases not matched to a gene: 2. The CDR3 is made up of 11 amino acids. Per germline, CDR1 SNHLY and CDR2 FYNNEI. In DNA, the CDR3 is TGTGCCACCGGACAGGGGGATGGCTACACCTTC. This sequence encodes CATGQGDGYTF.

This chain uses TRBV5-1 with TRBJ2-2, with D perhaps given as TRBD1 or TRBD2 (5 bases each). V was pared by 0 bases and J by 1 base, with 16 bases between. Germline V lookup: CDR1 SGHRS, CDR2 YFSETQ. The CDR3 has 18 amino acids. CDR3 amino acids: CASSLEGIRGVNTGELFF. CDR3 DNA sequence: TGCGCCAGCAGCTTGGAGGGTATTAGGGGAGTGAACACCGGGGAGCTGTTTTTT.

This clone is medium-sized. The DNA for the CDR3 is TGCGCCAGCAGCTTCGGCGAATCCTACGAGCAGTACTTC. Translation gives CASSFGESYEQYF. The V and J genes are TRBV5-1 and TRBJ2-7, with unresolved D. Germline CDR1 is SGHRS and CDR2 is YFSETQ. Trimming removed 2 bases from V and 1 base from J, with 7 bases in between. This CDR3 region has 13 residues.

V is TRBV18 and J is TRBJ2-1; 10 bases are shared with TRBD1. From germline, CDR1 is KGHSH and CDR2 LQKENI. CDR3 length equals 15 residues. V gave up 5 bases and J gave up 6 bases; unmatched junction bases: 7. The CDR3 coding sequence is TGTGCCAGCTCAGCGGACAGGGGGGGCGTCAATGAGCAGTTCTTC. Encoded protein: CASSADRGGVNEQFF.

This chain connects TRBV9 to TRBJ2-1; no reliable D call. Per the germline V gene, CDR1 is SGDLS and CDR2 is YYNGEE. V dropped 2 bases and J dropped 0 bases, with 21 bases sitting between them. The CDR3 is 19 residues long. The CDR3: CASSVPLPTESSSYNEQFF. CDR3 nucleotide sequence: TGTGCCAGCAGCGTTCCTCTGCCCACAGAAAGTAGCTCCTACAATGAGCAGTTCTTC.

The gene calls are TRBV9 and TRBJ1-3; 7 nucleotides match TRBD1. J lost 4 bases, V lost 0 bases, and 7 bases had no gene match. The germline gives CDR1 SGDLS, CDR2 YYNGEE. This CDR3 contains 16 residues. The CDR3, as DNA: TGTGCCAGCAGCGTAGCTGGAACAGGGGAAGGAAACACCATATATTTT. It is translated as CASSVAGTGEGNTIYF.

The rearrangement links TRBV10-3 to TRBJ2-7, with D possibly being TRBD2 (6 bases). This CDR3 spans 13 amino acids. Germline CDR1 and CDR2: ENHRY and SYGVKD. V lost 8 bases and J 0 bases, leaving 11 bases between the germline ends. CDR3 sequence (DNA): TGTGCCATCGGGGACTTTGTCTCCTACGAGCAGTACTTC. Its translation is CAIGDFVSYEQYF.

The CDR3 protein is CASSKQNQPQHF. Here the CDR3 DNA reads TGTGCCAGCAGTAAACAGAATCAGCCCCAGCATTTT. This chain connects TRBV6-6 to TRBJ1-5, with D unresolved. The CDR3 length is 12 residues. The V gene's germline CDR1 is MNHNY and CDR2 SVGAGI (reference sequence). Trimming stripped 5 bases from V and 4 bases from J, with 6 bases between.

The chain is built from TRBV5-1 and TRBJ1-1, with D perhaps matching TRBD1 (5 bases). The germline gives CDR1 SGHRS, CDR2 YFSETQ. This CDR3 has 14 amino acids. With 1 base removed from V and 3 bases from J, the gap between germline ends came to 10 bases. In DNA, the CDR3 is TGCGCCAGCAGCTTGTTTCGGGGGGACACTGAAGCTTTCTTT. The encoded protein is CASSLFRGDTEAFF.

The CDR3 is CASSLDPGGNYGYTF. For the CDR3, the DNA is TGTGCCAGCAGCTTAGATCCAGGCGGTAACTATGGCTACACCTTC. This sequence joins TRBV11-2 and TRBJ1-2; D unresolved. Germline CDR1 reads SGHAT; CDR2 reads FQNNGV. Trimming left V 0 bases short and J 1 base short, with 9 bases between. The CDR3 covers 15 residues.

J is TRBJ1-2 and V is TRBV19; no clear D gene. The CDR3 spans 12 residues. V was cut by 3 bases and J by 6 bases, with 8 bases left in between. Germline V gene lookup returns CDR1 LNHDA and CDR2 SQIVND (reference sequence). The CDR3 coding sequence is TGTGCCAGTAGTATTGGCAGAAATGGCTACACCTTC. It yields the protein CASSIGRNGYTF.

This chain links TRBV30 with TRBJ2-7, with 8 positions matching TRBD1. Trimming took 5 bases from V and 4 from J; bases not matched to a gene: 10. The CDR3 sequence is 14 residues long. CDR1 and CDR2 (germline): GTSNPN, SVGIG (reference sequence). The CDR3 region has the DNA TGTGCCTGGGGGGACGGGACAGGAAAGTACGAGCAGTACTTC. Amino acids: CAWGDGTGKYEQYF.